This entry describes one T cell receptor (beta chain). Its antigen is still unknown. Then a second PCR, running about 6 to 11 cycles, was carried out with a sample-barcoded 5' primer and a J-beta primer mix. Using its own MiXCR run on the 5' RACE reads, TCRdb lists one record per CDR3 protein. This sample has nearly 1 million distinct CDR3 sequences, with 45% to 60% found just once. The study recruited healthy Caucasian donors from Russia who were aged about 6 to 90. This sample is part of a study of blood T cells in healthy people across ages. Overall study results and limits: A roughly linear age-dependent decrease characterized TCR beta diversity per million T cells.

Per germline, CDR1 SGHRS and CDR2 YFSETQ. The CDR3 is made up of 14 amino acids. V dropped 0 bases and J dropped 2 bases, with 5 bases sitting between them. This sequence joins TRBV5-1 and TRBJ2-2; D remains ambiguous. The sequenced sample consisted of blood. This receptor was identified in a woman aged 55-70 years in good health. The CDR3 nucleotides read TGCGCCAGCAGCTTGGAAGGTAACACCGGGGAGCTGTTTTTT. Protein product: CASSLEGNTGELFF.